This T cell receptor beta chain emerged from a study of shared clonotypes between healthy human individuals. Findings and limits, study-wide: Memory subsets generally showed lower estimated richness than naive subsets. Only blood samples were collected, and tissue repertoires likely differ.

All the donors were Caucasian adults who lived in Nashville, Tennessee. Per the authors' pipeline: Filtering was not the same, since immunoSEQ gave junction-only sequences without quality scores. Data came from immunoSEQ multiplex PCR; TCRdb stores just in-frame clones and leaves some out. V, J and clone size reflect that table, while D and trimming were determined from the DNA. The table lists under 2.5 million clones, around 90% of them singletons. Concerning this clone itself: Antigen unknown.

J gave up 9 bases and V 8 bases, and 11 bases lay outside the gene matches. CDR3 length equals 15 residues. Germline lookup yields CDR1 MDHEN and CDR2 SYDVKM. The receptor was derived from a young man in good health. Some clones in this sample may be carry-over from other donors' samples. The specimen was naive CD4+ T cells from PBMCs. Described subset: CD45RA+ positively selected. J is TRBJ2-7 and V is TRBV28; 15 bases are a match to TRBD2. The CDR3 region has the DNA TGTGCCAGCCAGCTTCCGGGACTAGCGGGAGGCTTGCAGTACTTC. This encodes CASQLPGLAGGLQYF.